This T cell receptor beta chain was recorded in a study of blood T cell repertoires in COVID-19 (dated by TCRdb to the early 2020s). In the study overall: The collaborator samples originated in the United States, Italy and Spain and spanned the acute and convalescent phases of COVID-19. The repertoires were released in a freely available public database meant as a resource for research on the immune response to SARS-CoV-2. The dataset comprised deeply sampled blood TCRbeta repertoires from subjects exposed to, actively infected with, or recovered from COVID-19. Samples were obtained from the ongoing ImmuneRACE study (first 160 participants) and from 950 to 1,500 subjects provided by 6 global collaborators. A de-identified subject ID, COVID-19 status, age in years and sex were almost always included in the sample metadata. Where available, HLA class I and class II types were taken from metadata supplied by the sample provider and were not determined by assay-based typing. The material from the prospective study consisted of cDNA or gDNA derived from T cells, B-cell-depleted T cells, or PBMCs.

What the authors observed across the whole study: The quantity of clinical and demographic metadata differed by source and by participant and was supplied without curation.

From the germline V gene, CDR1 is SGHVS and CDR2 is FQNEAQ. The CDR3 sequence holds 15 residues, the cysteine and phenylalanine included. The retained sequence is limited to the CDR3, 45 bases, with the frame set at the first base. Between the V and J ends, shortened by 5 bases and 3 bases respectively, the junction contains 16 bases. With respect to this clone: This clone's antigen is unknown. Nothing much larger sits one base from this clone, and base qualities are not available.

Each collaborating institution followed its own protocols to collect whole blood in K2EDTA tubes. For TCRbeta analysis, collaborators shipped samples as frozen whole blood, isolated PBMCs, or DNA extracted from either of those sample types. TCRbeta CDR3 regions were amplified from genomic DNA by means of the immunoSEQ Assay, a bias-controlled multiplex PCR. As for the original processing: The number of nucleated cells in each sample was estimated by amplification of reference gene primers within the assay. To quantify the absolute abundance of each unique TCRbeta CDR3 rearrangement, sequence reads were collapsed and filtered. For each sample, productive Simpson clonality was calculated by taking the square root of Simpson's diversity index across productive rearrangements. Sourced from immuneACCESS, this table was stored by TCRdb with only in-frame sequences that have V and J called. A share of the clones is absent; for the studies checked, an unresolved V gene accounts for under half, and the remainder has no known explanation. V and J calls and clone size are copied from that table; D and trimming were computed from the DNA. The sample has 200,000 to 250,000 clones on record, around 80% of them singletons. The ten largest clones represent 15% to 20% of the sample.

The sequencing sample was made of peripheral blood. This clonotype was sampled from a woman aged 80 or older with active or convalescent COVID-19. The V and J segments used are TRBV7-8 and TRBJ1-2; TRBD1 might be the D gene, on 5 matching bases. The encoded CDR3 is CASSRTEGLDYGYTF. The DNA sequence is TGTGCCAGCAGCCGAACGGAGGGGTTGGACTATGGCTACACCTTC. The reference TRBV7-8 and TRBJ1-2 proteins fill in what lies around the CDR3, so the full variable domain reads GAGVSQSPRYKVAKRGQDVALRCDPISGHVSLFWYQQALGQGPEFLTYFQNEAQLDKSGLPSDRFFAERPEGSVSTLKIQRTQQEDSAVYLCASSRTEGLDYGYTFGSGTRLTVV.